A single sample gave rise to the 11 T cell receptor beta chains below, sequenced in a study of blood T cell repertoires in COVID-19. Repertoires were generated with immunoSEQ multiplex PCR, while TCRdb's copy carries only in-frame clones and drops some. The table lists a few hundred thousand clones, roughly 86% of them singletons. The sequenced sample consisted of peripheral blood. All receptors come from a middle-aged man who had recovered from COVID-19.

The chain joins TRBV7-2 to TRBJ2-1; 9 nucleotides match TRBD2. Looked up from germline, CDR1 is SGHTA and CDR2 is FQGNSA. The V and J ends lost 6 bases and 8 bases, in that order; junction bases with no gene match: 14. The CDR3 totals 16 residues. The CDR3 protein is CASRRGPSGELYEQFF. For the CDR3, the DNA is TGTGCCAGCAGGAGGGGGCCTAGCGGGGAGTTGTATGAGCAGTTCTTC.

The chain carries TRBV6-2 or TRBV6-3 and TRBJ2-1; 8 positions agree with TRBD2. Unmatched junction bases numbered 5, after V lost 6 bases and J lost 1 base. The CDR3 is made up of 15 amino acids. Germline V gene sequence: CDR1 MNHEY, CDR2 SVGEGT. For the CDR3, the DNA is TGTGCCAGCAGCTCTGGCGGGGGGTCCTACAATGAGCAGTTCTTC. Its translation is CASSSGGGSYNEQFF.

This sequence joins TRBV11-2 and TRBJ1-2, with D possibly matching TRBD1 (5 bases). This CDR3 has 12 amino acids. CDR1 and CDR2 (germline): SGHAT, FQNNGV. V was clipped by 6 bases and J by 8 bases, with 13 bases between them. The CDR3 DNA is TGTGCCAGCAGTCTCGGACATGACGGCTACACCTTC. This gives the protein CASSLGHDGYTF.

The rearrangement joins TRBV4-2 to TRBJ2-1; D may be TRBD2 (5 bases). Between the trimmed V and J ends, which lost 0 bases and 9 bases, there was a span of 12 bases. Germline lookup yields CDR1 LGHNA and CDR2 YNFKEQ. The CDR3 contains 14 residues. The CDR3 DNA follows: TGTGCCAGCAGCCAAGAGGCCCAGGCGGGTGAGCAGTTCTTC. Amino acids: CASSQEAQAGEQFF.

J is TRBJ1-6 and V is TRBV7-3; D unresolved. V lost 0 bases to trimming and J lost 7 bases, with 7 bases between them. Germline lookup yields CDR1 SGHTA and CDR2 FQGTGA. CDR3 size: 14 residues. DNA of the CDR3: TGTGCCAGCAGCTTAACGGCACAAAATTCACCCCTCCACTTT. Translating it yields CASSLTAQNSPLHF.

This chain connects TRBV19 to TRBJ2-5; D ambiguous. Germline CDR1 is LNHDA and CDR2 is SQIVND (reference sequence). Trimming stripped 6 bases from V and 4 bases from J, with 9 bases between. The CDR3 is 12 residues long. CDR3 sequence reads: CASSPSGETQYF. The DNA for the CDR3 is TGTGCCAGTAGCCCCAGTGGAGAGACCCAGTACTTC.

The chain recombines TRBV19 with TRBJ1-2; D is possibly TRBD1 (5 bases). This CDR3 is 15 amino acids long. CDR1 and CDR2 (germline): LNHDA, SQIVND (reference sequence). Trimming shortened V by 1 base and J by 3 bases, and 12 bases separated the two germline ends. The CDR3 reads CASSIASIGDYGYTF. The CDR3, as DNA: TGTGCCAGTAGTATAGCCTCGATAGGGGACTATGGCTACACCTTC.

This chain links TRBV3-1 (or the pseudogene TRBV3-2) with TRBJ2-5, with 8 positions matching TRBD2. The germline CDR1 and CDR2 sequences are LGHDT and YNNKEL (reference sequence). This CDR3 region has 16 residues. J gave up 5 bases and V 4 bases, and 12 bases lay outside the gene matches. The CDR3 DNA reads TGTGCCAGCAGCCCCTCCCGGGGGGGGTGGTGGGAGACCCAGTACTTC. This sequence encodes CASSPSRGGWWETQYF.

CDR3 coding DNA: TGTGCCAGCAGTTCGAATACCGCTACGAACACCGGGGAGCTGTTTTTT. It yields the protein CASSSNTATNTGELFF. The V gene is TRBV27, the J gene TRBJ2-2; D gene ambiguous. V was pared by 4 bases and J by 0 bases, with 12 bases between. This CDR3 is 16 amino acids long. Germline CDR1 MNHEY, CDR2 SMNVEV (reference sequence).

This chain's CDR3 is CAWSVGSGGYPEQYF. The CDR3 bases are TGTGCCTGGAGTGTTGGGTCGGGAGGGTACCCCGAGCAGTACTTC. The V call is TRBV30, the J call TRBJ2-7; 8 nucleotides align to TRBD2. Trimming removed 0 bases from V and 6 bases from J; junction bases left unmatched: 10. Germline-derived CDR1 and CDR2 are GTSNPN and SVGIG (reference sequence). This CDR3 contains 15 residues.

The chain recombines TRBV12-3 or TRBV12-4 with TRBJ1-4, with 11 bases fitting TRBD1. This CDR3 has 12 amino acids. Trimming took 8 bases from V and 8 from J; bases not matched to a gene: 1. CDR3 region: CASRTGGEKLFF. In DNA, the CDR3 is TGTGCCAGCCGGACAGGGGGCGAAAAACTGTTTTTT.